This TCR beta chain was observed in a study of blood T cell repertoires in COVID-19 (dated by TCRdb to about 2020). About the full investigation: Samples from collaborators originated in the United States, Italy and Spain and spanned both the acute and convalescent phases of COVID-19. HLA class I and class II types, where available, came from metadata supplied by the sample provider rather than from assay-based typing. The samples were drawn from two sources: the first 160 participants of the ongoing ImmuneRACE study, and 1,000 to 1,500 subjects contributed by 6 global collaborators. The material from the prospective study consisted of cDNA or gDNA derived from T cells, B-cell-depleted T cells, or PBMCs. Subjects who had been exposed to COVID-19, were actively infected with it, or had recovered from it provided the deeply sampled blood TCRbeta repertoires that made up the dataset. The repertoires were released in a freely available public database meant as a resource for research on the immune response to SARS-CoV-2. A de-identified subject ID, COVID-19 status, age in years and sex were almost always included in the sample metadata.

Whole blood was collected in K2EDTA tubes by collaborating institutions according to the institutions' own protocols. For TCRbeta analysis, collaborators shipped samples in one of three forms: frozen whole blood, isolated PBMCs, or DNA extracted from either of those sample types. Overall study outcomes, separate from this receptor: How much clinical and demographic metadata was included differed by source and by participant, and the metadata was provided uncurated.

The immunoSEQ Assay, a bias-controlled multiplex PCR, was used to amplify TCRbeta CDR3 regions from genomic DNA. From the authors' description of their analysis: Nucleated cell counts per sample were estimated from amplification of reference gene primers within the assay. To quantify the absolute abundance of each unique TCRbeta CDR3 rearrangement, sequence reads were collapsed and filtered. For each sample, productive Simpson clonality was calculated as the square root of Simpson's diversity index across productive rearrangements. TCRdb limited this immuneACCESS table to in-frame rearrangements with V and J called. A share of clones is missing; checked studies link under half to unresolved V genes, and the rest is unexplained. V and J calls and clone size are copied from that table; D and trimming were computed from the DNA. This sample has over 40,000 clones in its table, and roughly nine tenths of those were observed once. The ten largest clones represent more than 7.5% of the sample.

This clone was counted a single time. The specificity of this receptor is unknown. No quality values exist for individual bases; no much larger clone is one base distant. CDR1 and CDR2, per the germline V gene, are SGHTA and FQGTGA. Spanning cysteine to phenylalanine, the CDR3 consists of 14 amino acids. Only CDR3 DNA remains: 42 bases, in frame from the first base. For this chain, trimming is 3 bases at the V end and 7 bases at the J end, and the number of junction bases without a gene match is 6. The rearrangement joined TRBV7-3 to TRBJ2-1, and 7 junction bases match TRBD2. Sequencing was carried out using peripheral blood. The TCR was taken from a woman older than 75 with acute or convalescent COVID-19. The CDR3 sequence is CASSLGGSQNEQFF. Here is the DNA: TGTGCCAGCAGCTTGGGCGGGAGTCAGAATGAGCAGTTCTTC. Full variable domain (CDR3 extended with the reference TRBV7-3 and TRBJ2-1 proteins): GAGVSQTPSNKVTEKGKYVELRCDPISGHTALYWYRQSLGQGPEFLIYFQGTGAADDSGLPNDRFFAVRPEGSVSTLKIQRTERGDSAVYLCASSLGGSQNEQFFGPGTRLTVL.